This T cell receptor beta chain was recorded in a study of beta chain features in type 1 diabetes. Of the isolated RNA, all was reverse transcribed, and so the sequenced material was expressed TCRB transcripts. The method was immunoSEQ multiplex PCR; TCRdb's version includes in-frame clones alone and lacks a portion of them. The sample has more than 150,000 clones; around an eighth are singletons. CDR1 SGHVS and CDR2 FQNEAQ come from the germline V gene. This CDR3 spans 18 amino acids. Trimming removed 1 base at V and 2 bases at J, with 18 bases between. This clone came up a few times. Its antigen is still unknown. Notes on the study in general: There was a moderate but significant shortening of TCRB CDR3s in all four CD4+ subsets of Type 1 diabetes patients. It was among patients, rather than healthy donors, that naive, central memory and Treg TCRB repertoires appeared more similar.

The sequence was obtained from a woman younger than 30 in good health. Sequencing input: central memory CD4+ T cells from blood. The chain recombines TRBV7-8 with TRBJ1-5, with TRBD1 as a possible D gene (5 bases). The CDR3 DNA follows: TGTGCCAGCAGCTTAGTCGGCAGGGTGGGGTTCGGCAATCAGCCCCAGCATTTT. It codes for CASSLVGRVGFGNQPQHF.